This entry lists 21 T cell receptor beta chains sequenced from one sample in a study of Ad26.COV2.S vaccination and SARS-CoV-2 variants (dated by TCRdb to about 2021). The receptor library was made with the immunoSEQ multiplex PCR assay. Sourced from immuneACCESS, this table was stored by TCRdb with only in-frame sequences that have V and J called. A share of the clones is absent; for the studies checked, an unresolved V gene accounts for under half, and the remainder has no known explanation. Across this sample there are approximately 480,000 clones, with around 88% seen only once. 10% to 15% of the sample is taken by the ten largest. The sample's treatment or condition label is to be understood as: around 19 received Ad26.COV2.S at low or high dose, single or two shots; 5 received placebo; per-sample allocation not given. For vaccine and placebo recipients, the sequenced repertoires came from samples collected on day 63 after the first injection.

The sequencing used peripheral blood, collected in a trial of Ad26.COV2.S vaccine versus placebo. These receptors were collected from a person between 18 and 65 years old who received the Ad26.COV2.S COVID-19 vaccine or a placebo.

The count of this clone is one. J is TRBJ2-5 and V is TRBV6-1; 11 bases line up with TRBD2. V shed 4 bases, J shed 2 bases, and the junction held 6 bases outside the gene matches. This CDR3 has 16 residues. Per the germline V gene, CDR1 is MNHNS and CDR2 is SASEGT. CDR3 DNA sequence: TGTGCCAGCAGTGCGCTAGCGGGAGGTCTGCAAGAGACCCAGTACTTC. It specifies CASSALAGGLQETQYF.

This chain connects TRBV5-4 to TRBJ2-1, with 7 bases matching TRBD2. This CDR3 contains 16 residues. The ends lost 4 bases at V and 1 base at J; junction bases unmatched: 8. The V gene's germline CDR1 is SGHNT and CDR2 YYREEE (reference sequence). CDR3 DNA sequence: TGTGCCAGCAGCCCTACGACTAGCAGGTCCTACAATGAGCAGTTCTTC. Protein product: CASSPTTSRSYNEQFF.

The chain couples TRBV9 to TRBJ2-3; 7 bases map to TRBD2. Germline values: CDR1 SGDLS, CDR2 YYNGEE. With 0 bases clipped from V and 6 bases from J, the junction kept 10 bases outside the gene matches. CDR3 length: 16 amino acids. CDR3 DNA sequence: TGTGCCAGCAGCGTAGAGGGTCAGGGAGGGGACGATACGCAGTATTTT. This gives the protein CASSVEGQGGDDTQYF.

CDR3 region: CATSSAGPGPQPQHF. The CDR3 coding sequence is TGTGCCACCAGCAGTGCCGGGCCAGGCCCTCAGCCCCAGCATTTT. The chain employs TRBV15 and TRBJ1-5, with no clear D. This CDR3 region has 15 residues. The V gene's germline CDR1 is LNHNV and CDR2 YYDKDF (reference sequence). V gave up 3 bases and J gave up 6 bases, with 15 bases separating them. The full variable domain, its missing parts supplied by reference TRBV15 and TRBJ1-5, is DAMVIQNPRYQVTQFGKPVTLSCSQTLNHNVMYWYQQKSSQAPKLLFHYYDKDFNNEADTPDNFQSRRPNTSFCFLDIRSPGLGDTAMYLCATSSAGPGPQPQHFGDGTRLSIL.

The chain carries TRBV28 and TRBJ2-7; D not certain. Germline-derived CDR1 and CDR2 are MDHEN and SYDVKM. The CDR3 has 14 amino acids. V was shortened by 1 base and J by 0 bases, with 7 bases between the two germline ends. CDR3 DNA sequence: TGTGCCAGCAGTTTATCCGGATTCTCCTACGAGCAGTACTTC. This gives the protein CASSLSGFSYEQYF.

V and J are TRBV30 and TRBJ1-2, with D possibly TRBD1 on 5 matching bases. Trimming stripped 7 bases from V and 4 bases from J, with 16 bases between. The CDR3 spans 13 residues. CDR1 and CDR2 from the germline V gene are GTSNPN and SVGIG (reference sequence). CDR3 DNA sequence: TGTGCCTCCGTTACACGCGGGGCCTATGGCTACACCTTC. It encodes CASVTRGAYGYTF. Complete variable domain (other parts from reference TRBV30 and TRBJ1-2): SQTIHQWPATLVQPVGSPLSLECTVEGTSNPNLYWYRQAAGRGLQLLFYSVGIGQISSEVPQNLSASRPQDRQFILSSKKLLLSDSGFYLCASVTRGAYGYTFGSGTRLTVV.

The rearrangement uses TRBV19 and TRBJ1-1; D is undetermined. The length of the CDR3 is 14 residues. Deletions cut 5 bases from V and 2 bases from J, with 12 bases between. Looked up from germline, CDR1 is LNHDA and CDR2 is SQIVND (reference sequence). The CDR3: CASSHPRYNTEAFF. The CDR3 DNA sequence: TGTGCCAGTAGTCACCCGCGCTATAACACTGAAGCTTTCTTT.

The chain employs TRBV5-1 and TRBJ2-5, with D unclear. Germline-derived CDR1 and CDR2 are SGHRS and YFSETQ. Trimming removed 1 base from V and 1 base from J, with 11 bases in between. The CDR3 has 15 amino acids. Written as DNA, the CDR3 is TGCGCCAGCAGCTTGATGCTAGGTTCCCAAGAGACCCAGTACTTC. Its protein product is CASSLMLGSQETQYF.

This chain uses TRBV5-1 with TRBJ2-5; 8 bases align to TRBD2. CDR1 is SGHRS, CDR2 YFSETQ, per germline. J gave up 5 bases and V 4 bases, and 10 bases lay outside the gene matches. The CDR3 is 15 residues long. The CDR3 coding sequence is TGCGCCAGCAGCCCTGGGACTAGGGGGGTTGAGACCCAGTACTTC. Amino acid sequence: CASSPGTRGVETQYF.

This rearrangement joins TRBV4-3 to TRBJ1-4; 7 nucleotides agree with TRBD1. Germline V CDR1 and CDR2: LGHNA, YSLEER. V trimming: 0 bases; J trimming: 4 bases; junction bases outside the gene matches: 8. The CDR3 length is 17 residues. This CDR3 is CASSQDPAGGVNEKLFF. The CDR3 DNA reads TGCGCCAGCAGCCAAGATCCGGCAGGGGGAGTTAATGAAAAACTGTTTTTT.

V usage is TRBV3-1 (or the pseudogene TRBV3-2) and J usage is TRBJ2-1; TRBD1 matches 8 bases. The trim removed 4 bases at V and 9 bases at J, leaving 17 bases unmatched. CDR1 and CDR2 from the germline V gene are LGHDT and YNNKEL (reference sequence). The CDR3 runs to 17 residues. CDR3 in amino acids: CASSPKGQGAPRGEQFF. The CDR3, as DNA: TGTGCCAGCAGCCCAAAAGGTCAGGGGGCCCCCAGGGGTGAGCAGTTCTTC.

The chain links TRBV27 to TRBJ1-5, with TRBD1 matching 8 bases. Germline trimming cut 6 bases from V and 0 bases from J; bases unmatched to any gene: 13. Germline assignment: CDR1 MNHEY and CDR2 SMNVEV (reference sequence). CDR3 size: 18 residues. The CDR3 sequence is CASSPRSMDRVSNQPQHF. CDR3 bases: TGTGCCAGCAGCCCCCGTTCGATGGACAGGGTTAGCAATCAGCCCCAGCATTTT.

This clone was detected only a few times. The V and J genes are TRBV21-1 and TRBJ2-1; the listed D gene, TRBD1, was not tested against the DNA. TRBV21-1 is a known pseudogene. CDR3 length equals 13 residues. The CDR3 coding sequence is TGTGCCGGTGCTAGGGGCTCCTACAATGAGCAGTTCTTC. Translated: CAGARGSYNEQFF.

V is TRBV4-2 and J is TRBJ2-1; D call uncertain. Trimming shortened V by 8 bases and J by 7 bases, and 21 bases separated the two germline ends. Germline V gene lookup returns CDR1 LGHNA and CDR2 YNFKEQ. The CDR3 contains 15 residues. CDR3 coding DNA: TGTGCCAGCGGGCAGGTACAGAGTACATTGAATGAGCAGTTCTTC. Its protein product is CASGQVQSTLNEQFF.

This sequence joins TRBV7-9 and TRBJ1-1; possible D gene TRBD1, 6 bases. The CDR3 spans 16 residues. Between the trimmed V and J ends, which lost 8 bases and 1 base, there was a span of 20 bases. Germline values: CDR1 SEHNR, CDR2 FQNEAQ (reference sequence). The CDR3 region has the DNA TGTGCCAGCTCCGGGGGGGCGCCCCGGAAGAACACTGAAGCTTTCTTT. This translates into CASSGGAPRKNTEAFF.

The chain combines TRBV27 with TRBJ2-7, with a weak D call TRBD2 (6 bases). CDR1 is MNHEY, CDR2 SMNVEV, per germline (reference sequence). V shed 4 bases and J shed 0 bases, with 13 bases lying between them. CDR3 length: 15 amino acids. CDR3 loop: CASSSTGLLSYEQYF. The CDR3 DNA follows: TGTGCCAGCAGTTCAACGGGACTTCTCTCCTACGAGCAGTACTTC.

The chain has TRBV5-4 and TRBJ2-3; D is possibly TRBD1 or TRBD2 (5 bases each). V was shortened by 5 bases and J by 0 bases, with 13 bases between the two germline ends. The CDR3 runs to 15 residues. CDR1 is SGHNT, CDR2 YYREEE, per germline (reference sequence). CDR3 bases: TGTGCCAGCAGGGCCGGGACCCTAAGCACAGATACGCAGTATTTT. Amino acids: CASRAGTLSTDTQYF.

Turning to this clone: The junction and the germline gene differ at one end; a read error may be behind it. CDR3 nucleotide sequence: TGTGCCAGCAGTTTGTCCCTGGCGGGCTTGGTCTTC. It codes for CASSLSLAGLVF. The genes are TRBV12-3 or TRBV12-4 and TRBJ2-1, with D maybe TRBD2 (5 bases). CDR3 length equals 12 residues.

In its sample, this clone was seen once. The genes are TRBV28 and TRBJ1-2; 7 bases map to TRBD1. Germline V CDR1 and CDR2: MDHEN, SYDVKM. With 3 bases clipped from V and 5 bases from J, the junction kept 3 bases outside the gene matches. The CDR3 is 13 amino acids. CDR3 loop: CASSFPGQYGYTF. CDR3 DNA sequence: TGTGCCAGCAGTTTTCCGGGACAGTATGGCTACACCTTC.

The chain employs TRBV6-4 and TRBJ1-1, with D hard to call. The V gene's germline CDR1 is MRHNA and CDR2 SNTAGT. The CDR3 sequence is 14 residues long. The germline V and J ends were trimmed by 4 bases and 1 base, with 10 bases remaining between them. DNA of the CDR3: TGTGCCAGCAGTGTTATCGCGGGGAACACTGAAGCTTTCTTT. Translated, it gives CASSVIAGNTEAFF.

Comment on this clone: At one end, the junction sequence differs from germline, possibly due to a read error. This chain connects TRBV6-1 to TRBJ2-2, with 9 nucleotides matching TRBD2. The length of the CDR3 is 17 residues. CDR1 is MNHNS and CDR2 is SASEGT in the germline V gene. The CDR3 region is CASSQAGGGMRAGELFF. The CDR3 DNA is TGTGCCAGCAGTCAAGCGGGGGGAGGGATGAGGGCCGGGGAGCTGTTTTTT.